These T cell receptor beta chains were read from a single sample in a study of T cells in Graves' hyperthyroidism and ophthalmopathy. TCRdb reprocessed the multiplex PCR reads with MiXCR, giving one entry per CDR3 protein. The sample has 550,000 to 850,000 distinct CDR3 sequences, under 20% seen once. Sequenced material: blood. The receptors come from a woman between 50 and 59 years old with Graves' hyperthyroidism that later progressed to Graves' ophthalmopathy. The CDR3 runs from the conserved cysteine through the conserved F or W. The D gene is left open where the match is weak. Size values are once, few and many counts, or a class for expanded clones, and some rows have none.

TRBV5-1	-	TRBJ1-2	many	CASSSQGRRDGYTF	TGCGCCAGCAGCTCGCAGGGGCGTCGTGATGGCTACACCTTC
TRBV6-1	-	TRBJ2-2	few	CASRPRGTSGELFF	TGTGCCAGCCGCCCGCGAGGGACGTCCGGGGAGCTGTTTTTT
TRBV7-9	TRBD2	TRBJ2-3	many	CASSFYRTSGGDTQYF	TGTGCCAGCAGCTTCTACCGGACTAGCGGGGGGGATACGCAGTATTTT
TRBV20-1	TRBD2	TRBJ2-3	-	CSAGTSERQFLLDTQYF	TGCAGTGCCGGGACTAGCGAGAGACAGTTTTTGTTGGATACGCAGTATTTT
TRBV27	-	TRBJ2-5	few	CASRRKLAETQYF	TGTGCCAGCAGACGCAAACTAGCAGAGACCCAGTACTTC
TRBV7-2	-	TRBJ2-1	-	CASSPRQANEQFF	TGTGCCAGCAGCCCCCGACAGGCCAATGAGCAGTTCTTC
TRBV6-1	TRBD1	TRBJ1-4	-	CASSRIPGQRNEKLFF	TGTGCCAGCAGCCGGATTCCGGGACAGCGAAATGAAAAACTGTTTTTT
TRBV5-1	-	TRBJ2-1	-	CASSLVGGGLNNEQFF	TGCGCCAGCAGCTTGGTAGGGGGGGGCCTTAACAATGAGCAGTTCTTC
TRBV29-1	-	TRBJ2-1	-	CSSRGNGDGQFF	TGCAGTTCAAGGGGGAATGGGGATGGGCAGTTCTTC
TRBV5-4	-	TRBJ1-2	-	CASSRMTANYGYTF	TGTGCCAGCAGCCGAATGACGGCCAACTATGGCTACACCTTC
TRBV5-1	TRBD1	TRBJ1-2	few	CASSIRQGGSNYGYTF	TGCGCCAGCAGCATCAGGCAGGGGGGTTCTAACTATGGCTACACCTTC
TRBV13	TRBD1	TRBJ1-2	few	CASSLGIPRGIYGYTF	TGTGCCAGCAGCTTAGGTATACCCAGGGGGATCTATGGCTACACCTTC
TRBV30	-	TRBJ2-2	few	CAWSTPGWGRGTGELFF	TGTGCCTGGAGCACCCCGGGATGGGGCCGGGGAACCGGGGAGCTGTTTTTT
TRBV9	-	TRBJ2-3	few	CASSPPGGMDTQYF	TGTGCCAGCAGCCCCCCTGGGGGGATGGATACGCAGTATTTT
TRBV3-1	-	TRBJ2-5	few	CASSQDVGDGQETQYF	TGTGCCAGCAGCCAAGATGTAGGGGACGGCCAAGAGACCCAGTACTTC
TRBV12-3/TRBV12-4	TRBD1	TRBJ1-2	many	CASSFGTDNGYTF	TGTGCCAGCAGTTTCGGGACAGACAATGGCTACACCTTC
TRBV4-2	TRBD2	TRBJ2-2	-	CASSPRDYNTGELFF	TGTGCCAGCAGCCCCCGGGACTATAACACCGGGGAGCTGTTTTTT
TRBV2	-	TRBJ1-4	-	CASMVGGSTNENLFF	TGTGCCAGCATGGTCGGGGGATCGACTAATGAAAACCTGTTTTTT